This T cell receptor beta chain was recovered during a study of T cell responses to AZD1222 COVID-19 vaccine. Broader study findings: Close to half of all spike-specific TCRs reportedly target regions of the variants that are unmutated. Regions 160-218 and 743-854 held dominance among vaccine-associated CD4 TCRs, which spanned spike.

Method: immunoSEQ multiplex PCR; TCRdb's copy keeps in-frame clones and lacks some. The data show around 110,000 clones, 92% seen once. About this clone: What it binds is not known.

The TCR comes from an adult who received the AZD1222 COVID-19 vaccine. This specimen consisted of peripheral blood, obtained 28 days after the second AZD1222 dose.

CDR3 nucleotides: TGTGCCAGCAGTCCATCGGACAGGGGGAGGGATGGCTACACCTTC. Translated, it gives CASSPSDRGRDGYTF. V gene TRBV27 combines with J gene TRBJ1-2; the match to TRBD1 covers 10 bases. There are 15 residues in the CDR3. The V and J ends lost 5 bases and 6 bases, in that order; junction bases with no gene match: 9. CDR1 and CDR2 (germline): MNHEY, SMNVEV (reference sequence).